One TCR beta chain is described in this entry. Its cognate antigen has yet to be identified. Qualities for individual bases were not recorded, and no much larger clone is one base off. The cohort consisted of some 670 healthy bone marrow donors. At the time of sampling, all cohort members were nominally healthy, though unrecorded immune exposures were likely present. The donor was CMV seronegative and was included in the group of around 320 seronegative cohort members. Every donor gave a peripheral blood sample, and the peripheral blood mononuclear cells from that sample were used for TCR beta sequencing. Genomic DNA was extracted from the blood cell samples with the Qiagen DNeasy Blood Extraction Kit. CDR1 is given as MNHEY and CDR2 as SMNVEV, both from the germline V gene (reference sequence). The V and J ends are trimmed by 5 bases and 2 bases, leaving 25 bases between them. The CDR3 spans 18 residues, from the cysteine through the phenylalanine. Of all the DNA, just the CDR3 is kept, 54 bases in frame from base 1.

The data were taken from a study of cytomegalovirus exposure and HLA in healthy donors (dated by TCRdb to about 2017). Study-wide context: In an earlier analysis of fewer than 750 of the donors, about 260 Gb of sequence data and 90 million to 130 million unique TCR beta sequences from roughly 200 million T cells were reported. An early release that covered roughly 600 HLA-typed donors contained about 300 gigabases of sequencing data and about 93 million unique TCR sequences. The genetic ancestry cluster associated with self-reported Caucasian donors included over 80% of the roughly 400 genotyped donors. The study was designed to test whether signatures of past pathogen exposure could be identified by cataloging public T cell receptors. The study used immunosequencing to profile the T cell repertoires of around 600 subjects and linked those repertoires to cytomegalovirus serostatus. In addition to the first cohort of about 650 subjects, a separate validation cohort of approximately 120 different subjects was used. To predict cytomegalovirus infection status, the study combined high-throughput TCR immunosequencing, statistical association of individual TCRs with disease status, and machine learning. A later analysis re-examined previously published TCR beta repertoires from just over 650 donors and added high-resolution HLA genotyping to investigate patterns of TCR occurrence. Rather than drawing on any new phenotypic data, the later analysis identified candidate immune exposures from TCR beta sequences and the way those sequences occurred across donors. To decide whether each TCR beta V gene segment behaved as functional or pseudogenic, an earlier analysis of some 600 of the donors relied on high-throughput TCR beta sequencing. Donor age, sex, ethnicity and CMV serostatus were compiled together with the repertoire data. In a later genetic analysis, genome-wide SNP genotypes for about 55% of the roughly 700 donors were used, and that subset was treated as a discovery cohort. Every repertoire in the discovery cohort had been generated on one and the same sequencing platform. HLA typing covered class I and class II loci at four-digit resolution. The number of donors typed differed by locus, with 629-630 for A, B, C, DRB1 and DQB1, 522 for DQA1, about 610 for DPA1, and 472 for DPB1. Four or five DR-DQ haplotypes were handled as single units for association and clustering because linkage in the cohort was strong. Across roughly 420 genotyped donors of the cohort, an average of about 250,000 unique TCR beta nucleotide sequences per donor were sequenced, and roughly 18% of those sequences were non-productive.

Summary of the overall study and its limitations: A few of the identified cytomegalovirus-associated TCR beta chains were confirmed in vitro to be specific for cytomegalovirus antigens. This cohort had only TCR beta chains sequenced, and the lack of alpha or paired-chain data limited which features could be detected. According to a later genetic analysis, donors in an Asian-associated ancestry cluster had fewer N-insertions in productive TCRs than the roughly 700-donor mean. Correlated functional status among segregating V segments might be attributable to linkage disequilibrium, but an unknown experimental factor could not be ruled out. The classifier was reported to diagnose cytomegalovirus status with high specificity and sensitivity in both the original cohort and the validation cohort. A later analysis reported that several top co-occurrence clusters appeared linked to parvovirus B19, influenza, CMV and Epstein-Barr virus. It was suggested by the authors that the approach could potentially be generalized to other disease states and immunological phenotypes. Roughly uniform sequencing depth across donors was assumed in presence/absence analyses, although this assumption may not hold. Most CMV-associated TCR beta chains appeared to be HLA-restricted in a later analysis, and the HLA associations seemed to be driven largely by CMV exposure. In a later analysis, HLA-associated TCR beta chains were found to be more clonally expanded and to have lower generation probabilities than equally common non-associated chains. At a false discovery rate of 0.05, a later analysis linked some 18,000 TCR beta sequences to specific HLA alleles. The study listed over 150 TCR beta chains as associated with cytomegalovirus. Because HLA typing was missing for some donors at each locus, association tests included only the typed subset. In a later genetic analysis, a missense DCLRE1C variant was associated with V-gene and J-gene trimming of TCR beta chains, and the association was replicated in an independent cohort. Immune exposure information for the cohort was limited to CMV serostatus. A group of highly shared sequence variants was considered likely to be a technical artifact of the sequencing pipeline. Because the 87-base-pair reads could not distinguish some IMGT-functional V segments, including TRBV6-2 and TRBV6-3, those segments were excluded. Across donors, most TCR sequences were observed very rarely, whereas some public TCRs were present in many individuals. Assigning TCR associations to individual alleles was difficult when HLA alleles, especially DR and DQ, strongly co-occurred. In an earlier analysis of some 640 of the donors, most TCR beta V segments were observed in productive rearrangements about 90% or about 30% of the time, broadly matching IMGT annotations. In a later analysis, TCR association rates were found to vary across HLA loci, with the most associated TCRs seen for DRB1 alleles and the fewest for HLA-C alleles. Because counts were too low, more than 15 rarely observed V segments, including chromosome 9 orphons, were excluded from the earlier analysis of roughly 580 of the donors. A further reported finding was that TCR beta sequences accurately predicted the HLA-A and HLA-B alleles for most subjects in the first cohort.

The method behind the library was the immunoSEQ multiplex PCR assay. A mixture of 60 forward primers for TCR Vbeta segments and 13 reverse primers for TCR Jbeta segments was used in the multiplex PCR. A multiplex PCR assay on genomic DNA amplified the CDR3 region of rearranged TCR beta genes. On the Illumina HiSeq System, the amplified TCR beta libraries were sequenced as 87-base-pair reads. In the source study's methods: A later analysis tallied 75 million to 95 million unique TCR beta chains across the 610 or so repertoires, and some 12 million of those chains were shared by two or more donors. Raw reads were error-corrected and collapsed into unique sequences by a nearest-neighbor algorithm in which closely related sequences were merged to remove PCR and sequencing errors. V, D and J gene segments were assigned by aligning CDR3 sequences to IMGT reference sequences. For a sequence to be retained, a match of at least six nucleotides to both a V gene segment and a J gene segment was required. Rearrangements were called productive when the CDR3 lacked stop codons and stayed in frame with V and J; all others were non-productive. Following IMGT convention, CDR3 was defined as the stretch from the second conserved V-encoded cysteine up to the conserved J-encoded phenylalanine. The earlier analysis of about 590 of the donors excluded sequences that lacked an unambiguous match to a single V gene segment. An earlier analysis of 500 to 700 of the donors classified V segments as functional when productive rearrangements were above 56.7% and as segregating when the standard deviation between donors was above 5%. To diagnose cytomegalovirus status from the catalog of TCR beta chain sequences, a statistical classification framework was built. In a later analysis, V and J genes were assigned by comparing TCR nucleotide sequences against IMGT/GENE-DB human TR gene sequences. In a later analysis, CDR3 sequences and most-parsimonious VDJ recombination scenarios were assigned using the TCRdist pipeline. In a later analysis, every TCR beta chain was defined by the combination of its CDR3 amino acid sequence and its V-gene family, and reads without a unique V-gene family were dropped. To address suspected cross-contamination and a sequencing artifact, a later analysis removed roughly 580 highly shared, low-generation-probability nucleotide sequences. For each public chain, a later analysis derived a clonal expansion index from normalized ranks of inferred template counts within each repertoire. A later analysis computed generation probabilities with a VDJ recombination model fitted to out-of-frame rearrangements, and checked the results against IGoR. Hypergeometric tests were used in a later analysis to score TCR-TCR, TCR-HLA and TCR-CMV co-occurrence, with a repertoire-size bias correction applied to the TCR pairs. In a later analysis, false discovery rates were estimated by permuting HLA or CMV assignments 20 times. In a later analysis, co-occurring TCRs were grouped with DBSCAN, and TCRdist sequence similarity was added when clustering was performed within HLA-allele-positive subsets. Repertoires with fewer than 30,000 or more than 120,000 public chains were left out of co-occurrence clustering, as were about 5 repertoires with anomalous nucleotide sharing. This is the immuneACCESS table as TCRdb keeps it, with only in-frame sequences that have V and J called. A part of the clones is gone; compared with another copy, unresolved V genes explain less than half, and the rest is unexplained. V and J calls and clone size are as listed in that table; D and trimming were resolved from the DNA. The sample table contains 100,000 to 150,000 clones; only one count was recorded for 65% to 90% of them. The ten top clones hold about 0.75% of the sample.

The sequencing input was PBMCs. The chain joins TRBV27 to TRBJ2-7, and possibly TRBD2, on 6 matching bases. The clonotype comes from a young man in good health and CMV-seronegative. The bases are TGTGCCAGCAGTCAATCTCCACCACGACGACGGGAGACCTACGAGCAGTACTTC. This is translated as CASSQSPPRRRETYEQYF.